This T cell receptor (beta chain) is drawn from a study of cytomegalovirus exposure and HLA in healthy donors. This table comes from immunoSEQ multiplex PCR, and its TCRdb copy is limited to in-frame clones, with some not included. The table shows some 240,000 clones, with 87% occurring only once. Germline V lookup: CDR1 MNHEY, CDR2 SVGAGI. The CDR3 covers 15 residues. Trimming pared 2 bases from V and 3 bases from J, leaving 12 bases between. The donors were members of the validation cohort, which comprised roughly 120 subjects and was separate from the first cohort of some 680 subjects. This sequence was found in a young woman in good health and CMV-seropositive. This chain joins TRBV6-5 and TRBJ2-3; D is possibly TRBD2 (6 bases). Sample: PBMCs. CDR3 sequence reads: CASSYTAGRTDTQYF. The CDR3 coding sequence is TGTGCCAGCAGTTACACGGCGGGACGGACAGATACGCAGTATTTT.